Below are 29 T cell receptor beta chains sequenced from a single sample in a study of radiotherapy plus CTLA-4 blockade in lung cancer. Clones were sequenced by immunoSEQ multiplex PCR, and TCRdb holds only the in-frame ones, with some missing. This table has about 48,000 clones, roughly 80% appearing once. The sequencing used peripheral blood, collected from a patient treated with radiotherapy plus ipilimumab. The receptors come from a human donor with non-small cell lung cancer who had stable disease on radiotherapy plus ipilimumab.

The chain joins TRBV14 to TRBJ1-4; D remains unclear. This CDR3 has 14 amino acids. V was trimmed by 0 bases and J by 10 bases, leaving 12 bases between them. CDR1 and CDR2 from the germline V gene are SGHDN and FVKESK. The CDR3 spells CASSQDVRSGKLFF. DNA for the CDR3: TGTGCCAGCAGCCAAGACGTACGTTCGGGAAAACTGTTTTTT.

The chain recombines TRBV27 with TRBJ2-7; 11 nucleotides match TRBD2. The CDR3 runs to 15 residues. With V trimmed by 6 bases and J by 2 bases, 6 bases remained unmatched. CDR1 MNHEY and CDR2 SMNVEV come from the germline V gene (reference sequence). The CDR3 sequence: CASRSTSGATYEQYF. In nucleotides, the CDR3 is TGTGCCAGCAGGTCGACTAGCGGGGCAACCTACGAGCAGTACTTC.

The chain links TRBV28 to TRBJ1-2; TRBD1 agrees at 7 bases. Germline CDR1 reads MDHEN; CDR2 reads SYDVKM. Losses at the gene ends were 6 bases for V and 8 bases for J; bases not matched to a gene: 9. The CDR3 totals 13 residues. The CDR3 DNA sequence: TGTGCCAGCAGCCCGGACAGGCCTAGCGGCTACACCTTC. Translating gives CASSPDRPSGYTF.

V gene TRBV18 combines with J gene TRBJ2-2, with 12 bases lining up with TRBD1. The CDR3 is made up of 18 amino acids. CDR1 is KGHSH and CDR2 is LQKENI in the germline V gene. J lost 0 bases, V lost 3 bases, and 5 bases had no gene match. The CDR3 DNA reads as TGTGCCAGCTCACCCTTGGGACAGGGGGCCGCGAACACCGGGGAGCTGTTTTTT. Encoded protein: CASSPLGQGAANTGELFF.

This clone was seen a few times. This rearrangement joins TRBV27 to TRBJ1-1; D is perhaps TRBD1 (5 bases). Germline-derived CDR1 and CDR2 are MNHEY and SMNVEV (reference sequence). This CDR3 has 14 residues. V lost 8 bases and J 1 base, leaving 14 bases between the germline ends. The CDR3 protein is CASRTLRGNTEAFF. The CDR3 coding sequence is TGTGCCAGCCGCACACTTAGGGGGAACACTGAAGCTTTCTTT.

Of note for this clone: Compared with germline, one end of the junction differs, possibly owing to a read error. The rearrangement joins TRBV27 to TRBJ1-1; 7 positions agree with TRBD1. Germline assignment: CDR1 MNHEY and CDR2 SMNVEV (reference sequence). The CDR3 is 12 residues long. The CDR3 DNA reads TGTGCCAGCAGTAGAGCCGGGACAGAGAAACACTTT. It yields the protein CASSRAGTEKHF.

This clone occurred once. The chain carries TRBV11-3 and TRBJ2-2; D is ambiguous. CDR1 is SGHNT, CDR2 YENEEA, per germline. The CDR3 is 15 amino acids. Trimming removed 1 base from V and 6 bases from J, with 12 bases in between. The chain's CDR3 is CASSLAGMISGELFF. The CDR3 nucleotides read TGTGCCAGCAGCTTAGCCGGTATGATTTCCGGGGAGCTGTTTTTT.

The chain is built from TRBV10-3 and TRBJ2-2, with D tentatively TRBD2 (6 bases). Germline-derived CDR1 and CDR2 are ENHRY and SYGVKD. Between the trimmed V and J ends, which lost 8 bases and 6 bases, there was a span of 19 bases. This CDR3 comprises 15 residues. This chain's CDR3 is CAIGEAGRWAGELFF. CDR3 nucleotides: TGTGCCATCGGGGAGGCGGGGAGATGGGCCGGGGAGCTGTTTTTT.

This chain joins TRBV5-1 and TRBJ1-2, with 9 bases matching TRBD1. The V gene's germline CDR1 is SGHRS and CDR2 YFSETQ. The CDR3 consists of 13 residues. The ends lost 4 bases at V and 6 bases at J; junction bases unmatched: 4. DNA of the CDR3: TGCGCCAGCAGCCCAGGGGACAGGGATGGCTACACCTTC. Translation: CASSPGDRDGYTF.

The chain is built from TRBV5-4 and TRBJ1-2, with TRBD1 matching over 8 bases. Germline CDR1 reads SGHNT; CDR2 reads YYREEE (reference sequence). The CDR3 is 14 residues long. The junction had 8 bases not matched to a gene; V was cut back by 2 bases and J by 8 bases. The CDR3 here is CASSLSRGLDGYTF. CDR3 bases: TGTGCCAGCAGCTTAAGCAGGGGGCTGGACGGCTACACCTTC.

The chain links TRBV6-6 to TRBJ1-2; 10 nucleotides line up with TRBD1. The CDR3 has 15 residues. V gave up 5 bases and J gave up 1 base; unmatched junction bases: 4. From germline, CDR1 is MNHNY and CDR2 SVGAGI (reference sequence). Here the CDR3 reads CASSLGQGSNYGYTF. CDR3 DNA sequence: TGTGCCAGCAGTCTGGGACAGGGGAGTAACTATGGCTACACCTTC.

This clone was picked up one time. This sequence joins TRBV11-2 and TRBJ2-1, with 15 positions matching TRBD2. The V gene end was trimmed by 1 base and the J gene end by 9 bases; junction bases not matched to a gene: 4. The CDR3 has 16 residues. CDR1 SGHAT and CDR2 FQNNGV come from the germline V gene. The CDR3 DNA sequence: TGTGCCAGCAGCTTAGCTGGGACTAGCGGGAGGCGTGAGCAGTTCTTC. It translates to CASSLAGTSGRREQFF.

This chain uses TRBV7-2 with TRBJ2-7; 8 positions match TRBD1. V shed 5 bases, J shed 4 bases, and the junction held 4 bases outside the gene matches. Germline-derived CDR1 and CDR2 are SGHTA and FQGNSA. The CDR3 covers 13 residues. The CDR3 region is CASSPGGTYEQYF. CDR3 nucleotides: TGTGCCAGCAGCCCAGGGGGCACTTACGAGCAGTACTTC.

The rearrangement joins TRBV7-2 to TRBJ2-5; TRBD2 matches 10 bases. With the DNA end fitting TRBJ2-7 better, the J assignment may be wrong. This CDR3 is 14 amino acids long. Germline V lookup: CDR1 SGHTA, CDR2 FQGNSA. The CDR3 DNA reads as TGTGCCAGCAGCTTAGAAGCGGGGGGGTACGAGCAGTACTTC. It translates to CASSLEAGGYEQYF.

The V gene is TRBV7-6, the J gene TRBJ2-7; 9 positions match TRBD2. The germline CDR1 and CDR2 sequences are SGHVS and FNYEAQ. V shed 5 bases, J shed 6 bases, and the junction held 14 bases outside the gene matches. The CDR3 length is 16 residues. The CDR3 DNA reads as TGTGCCAGCAGCATCCTAGGGGGAGGACTAGCGACCGAGCAGTACTTC. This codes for CASSILGGGLATEQYF.

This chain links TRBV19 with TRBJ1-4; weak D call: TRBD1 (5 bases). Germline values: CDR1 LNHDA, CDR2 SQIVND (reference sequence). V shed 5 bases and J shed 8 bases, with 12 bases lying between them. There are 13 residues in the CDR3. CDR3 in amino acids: CASSPLGGEKLFF. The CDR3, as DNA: TGTGCCAGTAGTCCCCTTGGGGGGGAAAAACTGTTTTTT.

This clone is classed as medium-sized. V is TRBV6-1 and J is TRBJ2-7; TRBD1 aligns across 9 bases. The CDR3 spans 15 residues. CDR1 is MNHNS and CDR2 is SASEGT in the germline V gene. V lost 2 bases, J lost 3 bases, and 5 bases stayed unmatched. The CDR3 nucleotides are TGTGCCAGCAGTGAAAAGGAGACAGGGGGCTACGAGCAGTACTTC. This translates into CASSEKETGGYEQYF.

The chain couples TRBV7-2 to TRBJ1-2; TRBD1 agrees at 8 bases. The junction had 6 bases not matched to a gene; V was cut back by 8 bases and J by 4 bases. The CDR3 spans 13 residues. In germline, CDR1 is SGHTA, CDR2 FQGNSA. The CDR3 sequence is CASGRQGSYGYTF. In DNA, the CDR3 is TGTGCCAGCGGAAGACAGGGGTCCTATGGCTACACCTTC. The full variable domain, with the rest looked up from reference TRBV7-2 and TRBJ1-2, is GAGVSQSPSNKVTEKGKDVELRCDPISGHTALYWYRQSLGQGLEFLIYFQGNSAPDKSGLPSDRFSAERTGGSVSTLTIQRTQQEDSAVYLCASGRQGSYGYTFGSGTRLTVV.

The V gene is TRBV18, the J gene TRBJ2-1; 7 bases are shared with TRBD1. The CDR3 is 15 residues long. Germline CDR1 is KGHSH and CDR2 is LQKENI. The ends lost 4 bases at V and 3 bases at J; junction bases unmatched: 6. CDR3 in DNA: TGTGCCAGCTCACTGACAGGGTATCGCTACAATGAGCAGTTCTTC. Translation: CASSLTGYRYNEQFF. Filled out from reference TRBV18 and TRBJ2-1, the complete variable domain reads NAGVMQNPRHLVRRRGQEARLRCSPMKGHSHVYWYRQLPEEGLKFMVYLQKENIIDESGMPKERFSAEFPKEGPSILRIQQVVRGDSAAYFCASSLTGYRYNEQFFGPGTRLTVL.

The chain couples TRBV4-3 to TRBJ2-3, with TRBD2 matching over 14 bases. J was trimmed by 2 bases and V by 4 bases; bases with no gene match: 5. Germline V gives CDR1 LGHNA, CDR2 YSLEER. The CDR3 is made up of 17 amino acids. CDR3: CASSRGLAGVDTDTQYF. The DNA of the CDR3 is TGCGCCAGCAGCCGGGGACTAGCGGGAGTGGACACAGATACGCAGTATTTT.

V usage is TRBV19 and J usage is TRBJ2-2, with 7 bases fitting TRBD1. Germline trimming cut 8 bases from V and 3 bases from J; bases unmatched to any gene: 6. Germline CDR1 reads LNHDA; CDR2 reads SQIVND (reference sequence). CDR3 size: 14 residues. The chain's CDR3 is CASATGIDTGELFF. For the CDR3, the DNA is TGTGCCAGTGCGACAGGGATCGACACCGGGGAGCTGTTTTTT.

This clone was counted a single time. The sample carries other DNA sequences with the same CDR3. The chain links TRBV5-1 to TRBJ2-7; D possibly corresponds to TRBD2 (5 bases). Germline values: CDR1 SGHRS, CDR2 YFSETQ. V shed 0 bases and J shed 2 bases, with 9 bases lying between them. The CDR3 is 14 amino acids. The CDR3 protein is CASSLGSGAYEQYF. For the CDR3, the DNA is TGCGCCAGCAGCTTGGGGAGCGGAGCCTACGAGCAGTACTTC.

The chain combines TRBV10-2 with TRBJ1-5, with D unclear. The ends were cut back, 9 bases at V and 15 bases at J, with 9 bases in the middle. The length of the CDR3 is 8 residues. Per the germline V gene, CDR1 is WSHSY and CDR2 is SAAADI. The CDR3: CARPTRHF. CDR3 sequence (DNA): TGCGCCAGGCCTACGAGGCATTTT.

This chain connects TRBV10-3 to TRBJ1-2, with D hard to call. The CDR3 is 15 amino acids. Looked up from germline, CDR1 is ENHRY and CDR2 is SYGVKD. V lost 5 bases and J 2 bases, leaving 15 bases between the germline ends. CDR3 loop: CAISLPEGGNYGYTF. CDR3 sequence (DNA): TGTGCCATCAGTCTCCCGGAGGGTGGAAACTATGGCTACACCTTC.

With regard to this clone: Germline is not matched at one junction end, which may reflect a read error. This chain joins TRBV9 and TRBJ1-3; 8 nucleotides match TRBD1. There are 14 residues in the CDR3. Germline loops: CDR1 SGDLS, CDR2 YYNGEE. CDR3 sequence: CASSGTGSGSTIYF. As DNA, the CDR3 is TGTGCCAGCAGCGGGACAGGGTCAGGAAGCACCATATATTTT.

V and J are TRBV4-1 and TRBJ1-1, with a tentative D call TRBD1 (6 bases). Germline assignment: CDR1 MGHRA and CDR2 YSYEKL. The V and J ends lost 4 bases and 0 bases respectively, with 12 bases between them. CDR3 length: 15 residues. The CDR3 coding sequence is TGCGCCAGCAGCCCGGACAGCTCGATGAACACTGAAGCTTTCTTT. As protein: CASSPDSSMNTEAFF.

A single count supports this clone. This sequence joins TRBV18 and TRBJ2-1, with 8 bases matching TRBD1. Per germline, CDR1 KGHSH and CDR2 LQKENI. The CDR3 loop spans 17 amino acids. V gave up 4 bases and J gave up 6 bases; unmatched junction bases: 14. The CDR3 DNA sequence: TGTGCCAGCTCACTGAACTTTGGACAGGGTATGGGCAATGAGCAGTTCTTC. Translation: CASSLNFGQGMGNEQFF.

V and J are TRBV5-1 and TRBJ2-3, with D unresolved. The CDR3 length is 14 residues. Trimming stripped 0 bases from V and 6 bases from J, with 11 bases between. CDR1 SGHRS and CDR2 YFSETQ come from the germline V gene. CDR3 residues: CASSLVSSADTQYF. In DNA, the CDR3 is TGCGCCAGCAGCTTGGTATCCAGCGCTGATACGCAGTATTTT.

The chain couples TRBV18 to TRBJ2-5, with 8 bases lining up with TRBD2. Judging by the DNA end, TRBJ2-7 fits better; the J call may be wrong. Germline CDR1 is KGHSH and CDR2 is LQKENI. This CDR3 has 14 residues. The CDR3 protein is CASSPQRETYEQYF. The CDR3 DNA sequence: TGTGCCAGCTCACCACAGCGGGAGACCTACGAGCAGTACTTC.